A single sample is the source of the 18 T cell receptor beta chains below, sequenced in a study of cytomegalovirus exposure and HLA in healthy donors. The PCR was carried out with 60 Vbeta primers and 13 Jbeta primers. Profiled with immunoSEQ multiplex PCR; TCRdb holds only in-frame clones, not every one. The profile shows 130,000 or so clones, around 79% of them singletons. The material sequenced was PBMCs. These receptors were taken from a woman aged 40 to 50 in good health and CMV-seronegative.

This clone was seen a few times. The genes are TRBV11-2 and TRBJ2-2, with 12 bases identical to TRBD2. Germline loops: CDR1 SGHAT, CDR2 FQNNGV. The ends lost 6 bases at V and 1 base at J; junction bases unmatched: 6. The CDR3 is 17 residues long. CDR3 sequence reads: CASRRLAGAGNTGELFF. CDR3 sequence (DNA): TGTGCCAGCAGGAGACTAGCGGGAGCCGGGAACACCGGGGAGCTGTTTTTT.

The gene calls are TRBV7-3 and TRBJ2-2; D is possibly TRBD2 (6 bases). Germline V gene lookup returns CDR1 SGHTA and CDR2 FQGTGA. Trimming shortened V by 4 bases and J by 5 bases, and 14 bases separated the two germline ends. CDR3 length: 15 amino acids. As DNA, the CDR3 is TGTGCCAGCAGCTCTTCCGGGAGTGAGACCGGGGAGCTGTTTTTT. It codes for CASSSSGSETGELFF. Full variable domain (outside the CDR3, taken from reference TRBV7-3 and TRBJ2-2): GAGVSQTPSNKVTEKGKYVELRCDPISGHTALYWYRQSLGQGPEFLIYFQGTGAADDSGLPNDRFFAVRPEGSVSTLKIQRTERGDSAVYLCASSSSGSETGELFFGEGSRLTVL.

This clone came up once. V and J are TRBV10-3 and TRBJ2-3, with D possibly matching TRBD2 (6 bases). This CDR3 is built from 17 residues. The V end was cut by 6 bases, the J end by 0 bases, with 19 bases between. Germline CDR1 ENHRY, CDR2 SYGVKD. The CDR3 DNA follows: TGTGCCATCAGGGCCTCTGGGGACTCCCCCAGCACAGATACGCAGTATTTT. Translation: CAIRASGDSPSTDTQYF.

This clone was observed once. One end of the junction is discordant with germline, which a read error may explain. The chain recombines TRBV7-9 with TRBJ2-7; D perhaps matches TRBD2 (6 bases). This CDR3 is built from 14 residues. CDR1 SEHNR and CDR2 FQNEAQ come from the germline V gene (reference sequence). DNA of the CDR3: TGTTCCAGCAGCTCCCCCGGGGGCTCCTACGAGCAGTACTTC. It encodes CSSSSPGGSYEQYF.

The chain links TRBV2 to TRBJ2-7; no definite D call. Germline-derived CDR1 and CDR2 are SNHLY and FYNNEI. The CDR3 loop spans 12 amino acids. V gave up 7 bases and J gave up 3 bases, with 10 bases separating them. CDR3 amino acids: CASMTGGYEQYF. CDR3 bases: TGTGCCAGCATGACCGGCGGCTACGAGCAGTACTTC.

The chain uses TRBV4-1 and TRBJ2-3, with D perhaps TRBD2 (5 bases). CDR1 is MGHRA, CDR2 YSYEKL, per germline. V lost 3 bases and J lost 4, with 11 bases in between. This CDR3 has 14 residues. DNA of the CDR3: TGCGCCAGCAGCCAGCCTACTAGAGCAGATACGCAGTATTTT. This translates into CASSQPTRADTQYF.

This clone was recorded only once. The rearrangement uses TRBV9 and TRBJ2-3, with TRBD1 matching over 8 bases. V dropped 2 bases and J dropped 4; count of bases not matched to a gene: 6. Germline CDR1 reads SGDLS; CDR2 reads YYNGEE. The CDR3 sequence is 15 residues long. The CDR3: CASSVSGGRPDTQYF. The CDR3 DNA sequence: TGTGCCAGCAGCGTTTCAGGGGGCAGACCAGATACGCAGTATTTT. Full variable domain (remainder filled in from reference TRBV9 and TRBJ2-3): DSGVTQTPKHLITATGQRVTLRCSPRSGDLSVYWYQQSLDQGLQFLIQYYNGEERAKGNILERFSAQQFPDLHSELNLSSLELGDSALYFCASSVSGGRPDTQYFGPGTRLTVL.

The V and J genes are TRBV15 and TRBJ1-3, with 9 positions matching TRBD1. Trimming removed 0 bases from V and 8 bases from J; junction bases left unmatched: 5. This CDR3 has 15 amino acids. The germline CDR1 and CDR2 sequences are LNHNV and YYDKDF (reference sequence). Here the CDR3 DNA reads TGTGCCACCAGCAGAGAACCGGGACAGGGATACACCATATATTTT. As protein: CATSREPGQGYTIYF.

Here the CDR3 DNA reads TGTGCCAGCAGCTTAGAGATGGGCGGGGCTGCTGAAGCTTTCTTT. Its translation is CASSLEMGGAAEAFF. This rearrangement joins TRBV11-2 to TRBJ1-1, with D possibly being TRBD1 (5 bases). This CDR3 has 15 amino acids. Germline assignment: CDR1 SGHAT and CDR2 FQNNGV. V lost 0 bases and J lost 6, with 14 bases in between.

The chain combines TRBV5-5 with TRBJ2-3; TRBD2 might be the D (5 bases). Germline loops: CDR1 SGHKS, CDR2 YYEKEE (reference sequence). Trimming stripped 2 bases from V and 0 bases from J, with 10 bases between. The CDR3 sequence is 15 residues long. CDR3 region: CASSLGLTSTDTQYF. The DNA of the CDR3 is TGTGCCAGCAGCTTAGGACTCACTAGCACAGATACGCAGTATTTT.

The chain uses TRBV5-1 and TRBJ1-2; 8 bases fit TRBD1. CDR3 length: 19 amino acids. The trim removed 4 bases at V and 2 bases at J, leaving 19 bases unmatched. Per germline, CDR1 SGHRS and CDR2 YFSETQ. This CDR3 is CASSTRTPGGQGLNYGYTF. CDR3 DNA sequence: TGCGCCAGCAGCACCCGAACTCCCGGCGGACAGGGCCTAAACTATGGCTACACCTTC. Full variable domain (outside the CDR3, taken from reference TRBV5-1 and TRBJ1-2): KAGVTQTPRYLIKTRGQQVTLSCSPISGHRSVSWYQQTPGQGLQFLFEYFSETQRNKGNFPGRFSGRQFSNSRSEMNVSTLELGDSALYLCASSTRTPGGQGLNYGYTFGSGTRLTVV.

This clone was counted between two and nine times. The chain is built from TRBV28 and TRBJ1-6; D is uncertain. The CDR3 is 14 residues long. CDR1 and CDR2 from the germline V gene are MDHEN and SYDVKM. Deletions cut 5 bases from V and 1 base from J, with 6 bases between. Here the CDR3 reads CASSPLSYNSPLHF. The DNA of the CDR3 is TGTGCCAGCAGTCCCCTTTCCTATAATTCACCCCTCCACTTT. The full variable domain, rest sourced from reference TRBV28 and TRBJ1-6, is DVKVTQSSRYLVKRTGEKVFLECVQDMDHENMFWYRQDPGLGLRLIYFSYDVKMKEKGDIPEGYSVSREKKERFSLILESASTNQTSMYLCASSPLSYNSPLHFGNGTRLTVT.

J is TRBJ2-1 and V is TRBV4-2; the D is unclear. Trimming took off 1 base at V and 6 bases at J, with 16 bases between the two ends. The CDR3 sequence is 16 residues long. Germline V lookup: CDR1 LGHNA, CDR2 YNFKEQ. The CDR3 reads CASSQGMQVGFNEQFF. CDR3 nucleotide sequence: TGTGCCAGCAGCCAAGGCATGCAAGTCGGGTTCAATGAGCAGTTCTTC.

As concerns this clone: This sample also contains other DNA sequences that code for the same CDR3. The chain is built from TRBV28 and TRBJ2-1; 7 nucleotides align to TRBD2. The trim removed 3 bases at V and 4 bases at J, leaving 3 bases unmatched. The germline gives CDR1 MDHEN, CDR2 SYDVKM. The CDR3 is made up of 14 amino acids. This chain's CDR3 is CASSLAGVYNEQFF. CDR3 DNA: TGTGCCAGCAGTTTGGCGGGAGTATACAATGAGCAGTTCTTC.

The gene calls are TRBV19 and TRBJ1-2, with TRBD1 identical over 7 bases. Germline V gene data show CDR1 as LNHDA and CDR2 as SQIVND (reference sequence). Unmatched junction bases numbered 4, after V lost 9 bases and J lost 0 bases. This CDR3 spans 13 amino acids. Here the CDR3 reads CASRDRTNYGYTF. DNA for the CDR3: TGTGCCAGCAGGGACAGAACTAACTATGGCTACACCTTC.

J is TRBJ1-2 and V is TRBV7-2; 7 bases fit TRBD1. The V and J ends lost 4 bases and 7 bases, in that order; junction bases with no gene match: 9. The CDR3 extends over 14 amino acids. The V gene's germline CDR1 is SGHTA and CDR2 FQGNSA. This CDR3 is CASSSDRVGGGYTF. The DNA of the CDR3 is TGTGCCAGCAGCTCTGACAGGGTAGGGGGTGGCTACACCTTC.

V is TRBV2 and J is TRBJ2-7; 7 positions match TRBD1. Per the germline V gene, CDR1 is SNHLY and CDR2 is FYNNEI. Trimming at V came to 6 bases and at J to 7 bases, leaving 9 bases not matched to a gene. This CDR3 spans 13 amino acids. As DNA, the CDR3 is TGTGCCAGCAGGCCGTGGGACAGTGGGGAGCAGTACTTC. Its translation is CASRPWDSGEQYF.

The rearrangement joins TRBV28 to TRBJ2-4; 8 bases align to TRBD2. The CDR3 runs 19 residues. The trim removed 1 base at V and 2 bases at J, leaving 13 bases unmatched. Germline CDR1 is MDHEN and CDR2 is SYDVKM. CDR3 amino acids: CASSLSGLRSGSPKNIQYF. For the CDR3, the DNA is TGTGCCAGCAGTTTATCTGGATTAAGGAGCGGGAGTCCCAAAAACATTCAGTACTTC. Looking up the rest from reference TRBV28 and TRBJ2-4 gives the full variable domain: DVKVTQSSRYLVKRTGEKVFLECVQDMDHENMFWYRQDPGLGLRLIYFSYDVKMKEKGDIPEGYSVSREKKERFSLILESASTNQTSMYLCASSLSGLRSGSPKNIQYFGAGTRLSVL.